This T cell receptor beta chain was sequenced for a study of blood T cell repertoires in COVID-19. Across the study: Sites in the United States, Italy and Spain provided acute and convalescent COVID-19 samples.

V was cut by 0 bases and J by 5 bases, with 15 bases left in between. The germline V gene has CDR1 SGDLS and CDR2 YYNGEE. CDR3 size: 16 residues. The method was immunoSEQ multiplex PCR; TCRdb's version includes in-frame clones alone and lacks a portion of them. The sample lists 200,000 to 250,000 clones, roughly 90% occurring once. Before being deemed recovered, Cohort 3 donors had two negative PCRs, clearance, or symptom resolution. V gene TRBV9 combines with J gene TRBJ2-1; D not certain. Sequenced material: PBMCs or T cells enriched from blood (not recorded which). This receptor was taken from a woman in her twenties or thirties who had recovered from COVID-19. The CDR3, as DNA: TGTGCCAGCAGCGTAGCTCCCAACCCCCCTAACAATGAGCAGTTCTTC. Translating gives CASSVAPNPPNNEQFF.